These 14 T cell receptor beta chains originate from one sample sequenced in a study of blood T cell repertoires in COVID-19. Assay used: immunoSEQ multiplex PCR; TCRdb lists only in-frame clones, some missing. The profile shows 90,000 or so clones, approximately 88% of them singletons. Material: peripheral blood. All receptors derive from a man older than 75 with acute or convalescent COVID-19.

This clone came up a few times. The chain couples TRBV6-2 or TRBV6-3 to TRBJ1-4; 9 positions agree with TRBD1. After removal of 5 bases from V and 9 bases from J, the junction contained 13 bases not matched to a gene. This CDR3 has 16 residues. From germline, CDR1 is MNHEY and CDR2 SVGEGT. The CDR3 here is CASSDGPGQGQQKLFF. In nucleotides, the CDR3 is TGTGCCAGCAGTGATGGCCCGGGACAGGGCCAACAAAAACTGTTTTTT.

This rearrangement joins TRBV6-5 to TRBJ2-1, with 7 bases matching TRBD1. Germline trimming cut 6 bases from V and 4 bases from J; bases unmatched to any gene: 9. The CDR3 length is 15 residues. Per germline, CDR1 MNHEY and CDR2 SVGAGI. CDR3: CASRQGSTGYNEQFF. DNA of the CDR3: TGTGCCAGCAGACAGGGGTCGACCGGGTACAATGAGCAGTTCTTC.

This clone came up a few times. The chain uses TRBV28 and TRBJ2-2, with 12 bases that match TRBD1. Trimming at V came to 2 bases and at J to 3 bases, leaving 1 base not matched to a gene. From germline, CDR1 is MDHEN and CDR2 SYDVKM. The CDR3 totals 16 residues. The CDR3 DNA follows: TGTGCCAGCAGTTTAGGGACAGGGGGCTACACCGGGGAGCTGTTTTTT. Its protein product is CASSLGTGGYTGELFF.

V gene TRBV30 combines with J gene TRBJ2-1; 8 nucleotides agree with TRBD2. Germline V gene sequence: CDR1 GTSNPN, CDR2 SVGIG (reference sequence). CDR3 length equals 14 residues. Trimming took 2 bases from V and 5 from J; bases not matched to a gene: 5. In nucleotides, the CDR3 is TGTGCCTGGAGTCGGAAGCGGGAGCACAATGAGCAGTTCTTC. Its protein is CAWSRKREHNEQFF.

The chain combines TRBV5-6 with TRBJ1-2, with D possibly being TRBD1 (6 bases). CDR1 and CDR2 from the germline V gene are SGHDT and YYEEEE. V shed 0 bases and J shed 0 bases, with 12 bases lying between them. The CDR3 consists of 16 residues. In DNA form, the CDR3 reads TGTGCCAGCAGCTTGGAGGGGGTCAAGACTAACTATGGCTACACCTTC. Translating it yields CASSLEGVKTNYGYTF.

V usage is TRBV5-4 and J usage is TRBJ2-3; possibly TRBD2 for D (6 bases). The germline V gene has CDR1 SGHNT and CDR2 YYREEE (reference sequence). Trimming removed 4 bases at V and 6 bases at J, with 18 bases between. CDR3 length: 15 residues. CDR3 sequence: CASSTPSGGGDTQYF. The CDR3 DNA reads TGTGCCAGCAGCACGCCTTCTGGAGGAGGGGATACGCAGTATTTT.

The chain carries TRBV7-9 and TRBJ1-1; weak D call: TRBD1 (6 bases). The CDR3 is 13 amino acids. Germline V lookup: CDR1 SEHNR, CDR2 FQNEAQ (reference sequence). Trimming took off 5 bases at V and 4 bases at J, with 11 bases between the two ends. Written as DNA, the CDR3 is TGTGCCAGCAGCCCGAGGGGGAGCACTGAAGCTTTCTTT. Its protein is CASSPRGSTEAFF.

This chain joins TRBV4-3 and TRBJ1-4; tentatively, D is TRBD1 (6 bases). V was cut by 0 bases and J by 8 bases, with 13 bases left in between. The germline V gene encodes CDR1 LGHNA and CDR2 YSLEER. There are 15 residues in the CDR3. CDR3 nucleotide sequence: TGCGCCAGCAGCCAAGATTTTGGGGGGGCCGAAAAACTGTTTTTT. It is translated as CASSQDFGGAEKLFF.

The CDR3 reads CAIGSTGDNSPLHF. CDR3 nucleotides: TGTGCCATCGGAAGCACAGGTGACAATTCACCCCTCCACTTT. The genes are TRBV10-3 and TRBJ1-6, with a weak D call TRBD1 (5 bases). Germline V gene data show CDR1 as ENHRY and CDR2 as SYGVKD. V was shortened by 8 bases and J by 7 bases, with 15 bases between the two germline ends. CDR3 length: 14 amino acids.

The V and J genes are TRBV9 and TRBJ1-6, with a tentative D call TRBD1 (6 bases). From germline, CDR1 is SGDLS and CDR2 YYNGEE. This CDR3 is built from 12 residues. The V end lost 4 bases, the J end lost 8 bases, and 7 bases lay between the germline ends. The CDR3 is CASSRQDSPLHF. CDR3 DNA: TGTGCCAGCAGCCGACAGGATTCACCCCTCCACTTT.

The rearrangement joins TRBV14 to TRBJ1-1; TRBD1 agrees at 7 bases. The CDR3 runs 15 residues. J lost 7 bases, V lost 3 bases, and 11 bases had no gene match. The germline V gene has CDR1 SGHDN and CDR2 FVKESK. The CDR3 loop is CASSHEGHRDSEAFF. The CDR3 nucleotides read TGTGCCAGCAGCCATGAGGGCCACCGGGACAGTGAAGCTTTCTTT.

In its sample, this clone was seen once. The chain carries TRBV14 and TRBJ2-3, with D possibly matching TRBD2 (6 bases). Trimming removed 0 bases at V and 0 bases at J, with 7 bases between. CDR1 SGHDN and CDR2 FVKESK come from the germline V gene. This CDR3 has 15 amino acids. CDR3 in amino acids: CASSQDRGSTDTQYF. The DNA of the CDR3 is TGTGCCAGCAGCCAAGATCGGGGGAGCACAGATACGCAGTATTTT. The variable domain in full, with the rest retrieved from reference TRBV14 and TRBJ2-3, is EAGVTQFPSHSVIEKGQTVTLRCDPISGHDNLYWYRRVMGKEIKFLLHFVKESKQDESGMPNNRFLAERTGGTYSTLKVQPAELEDSGVYFCASSQDRGSTDTQYFGPGTRLTVL.

The rearrangement joins TRBV2 to TRBJ1-2; tentatively, D is TRBD1 (5 bases). The CDR3 consists of 16 residues. V gave up 7 bases and J gave up 5 bases, with 23 bases separating them. Germline V lookup: CDR1 SNHLY, CDR2 FYNNEI. CDR3 region: CASTQAATDPYYGYTF. The CDR3, as DNA: TGTGCCAGCACTCAAGCCGCGACAGACCCTTATTATGGCTACACCTTC.

This clone occurred a few times. The V gene is TRBV5-5, the J gene TRBJ2-6; 11 bases match TRBD1. Germline V gene data show CDR1 as SGHKS and CDR2 as YYEKEE (reference sequence). The V and J ends lost 5 bases and 3 bases, in that order; junction bases with no gene match: 7. The CDR3 contains 17 residues. This CDR3 is CASRVGQGAFGANVLTF. The CDR3 bases are TGTGCCAGCAGAGTTGGACAGGGGGCATTTGGGGCCAACGTCCTGACTTTC.